This T cell receptor (beta chain) derives from a study of blood T cell repertoires in COVID-19. Overall study: The cDNA or gDNA used as material had been derived from T cells, B-cell-depleted T cells, or PBMCs.

In terms of age and location, participants ranged from about 18 to 90 years and lived in under 30 US areas. Assignment of participants to cohorts was predicated upon participant-reported clinical history. Germline loops: CDR1 LGHNA, CDR2 YNFKEQ. V shed 3 bases, J shed 3 bases, and the junction held 5 bases outside the gene matches. This CDR3 is 15 amino acids long. In the original analysis: Reference gene primer amplification yielded estimated nucleated cell counts. The repertoire was sequenced with immunoSEQ multiplex PCR; TCRdb's copy has only in-frame clones and lacks some. That table gives V, J and clone size, and the DNA gave D and trimming. This sample carries about 300,000 clones, approximately 83% of them seen once, and the ten largest clones take over 2%.

Material: PBMCs or T cells enriched from blood (not recorded which). This TCR came from a man aged 25-40 years who had recovered from COVID-19. V gene TRBV4-2 combines with J gene TRBJ2-5, with TRBD2 identical over 9 bases. Here the CDR3 reads CASSQLAGDKETQYF. The CDR3 nucleotides read TGTGCCAGCAGCCAGTTAGCGGGGGACAAAGAGACCCAGTACTTC.